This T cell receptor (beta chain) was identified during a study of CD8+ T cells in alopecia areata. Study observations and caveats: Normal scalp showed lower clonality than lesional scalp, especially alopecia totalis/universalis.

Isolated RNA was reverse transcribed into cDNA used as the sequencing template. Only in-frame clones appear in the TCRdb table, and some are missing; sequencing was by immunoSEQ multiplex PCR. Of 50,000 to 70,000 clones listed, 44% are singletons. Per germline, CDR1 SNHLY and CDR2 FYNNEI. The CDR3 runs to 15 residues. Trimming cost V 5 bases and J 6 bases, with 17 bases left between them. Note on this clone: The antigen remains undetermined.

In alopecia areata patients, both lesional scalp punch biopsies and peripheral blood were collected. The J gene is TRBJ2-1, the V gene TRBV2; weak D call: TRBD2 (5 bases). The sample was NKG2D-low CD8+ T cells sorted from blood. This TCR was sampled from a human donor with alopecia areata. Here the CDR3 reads CASSSLEHQTNEQFF. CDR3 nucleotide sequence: TGTGCCAGCAGTTCACTAGAACACCAAACCAATGAGCAGTTCTTC.